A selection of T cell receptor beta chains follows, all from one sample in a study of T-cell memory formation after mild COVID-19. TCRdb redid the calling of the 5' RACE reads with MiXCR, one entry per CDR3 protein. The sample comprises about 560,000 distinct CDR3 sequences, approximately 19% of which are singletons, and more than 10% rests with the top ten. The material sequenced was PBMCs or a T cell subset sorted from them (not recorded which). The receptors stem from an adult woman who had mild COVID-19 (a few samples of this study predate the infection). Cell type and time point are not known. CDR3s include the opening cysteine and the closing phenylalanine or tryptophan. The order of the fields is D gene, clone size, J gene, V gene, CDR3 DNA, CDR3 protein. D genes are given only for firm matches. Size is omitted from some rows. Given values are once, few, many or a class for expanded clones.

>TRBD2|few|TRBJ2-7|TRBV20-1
TGCAGTGCTAGAGACCCGGGGAATAGCGGGCATTACTTC
CSARDPGNSGHYF
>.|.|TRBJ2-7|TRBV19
TGTGCCACCCGGGACCTGGGGTACGAGCAGTACTTC
CATRDLGYEQYF
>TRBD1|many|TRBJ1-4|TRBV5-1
TGCGCCAGCAGCTTGGACAGGGGGCGAGAAAAACTGTTTTTT
CASSLDRGREKLFF
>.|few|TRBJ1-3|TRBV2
TGTGCCAGCAGTGACAAGAGGACGGCCGGAAACACCATATATTTT
CASSDKRTAGNTIYF
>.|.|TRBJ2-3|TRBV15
TGTGCCACCAGCAGAGATCTGGGGCAGGGTGGGATCGCAGATACGCAGTATTTT
CATSRDLGQGGIADTQYF
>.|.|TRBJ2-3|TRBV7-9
TGTGCCAGCAGCTCTAGATTAGCCTGGACAGATACGCAGTATTTT
CASSSRLAWTDTQYF
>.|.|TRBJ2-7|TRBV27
TGTGCCAGCAGTTTATCAGTCCACTACGAGCAGTACTTC
CASSLSVHYEQYF
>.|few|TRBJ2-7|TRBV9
TGTGCCAGCAGCGTAGGACCCCAACATCCTTACGAGCAGTACTTC
CASSVGPQHPYEQYF
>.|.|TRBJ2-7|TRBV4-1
TGCGCCAGCAGCCAAGACCAGGGGGGACCCCTTAACTACGAGCAGTACTTC
CASSQDQGGPLNYEQYF
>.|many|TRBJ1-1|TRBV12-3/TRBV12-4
TGTGCCAGCAGTTCCCACGCAGGGATGAACACTGAAGCTTTCTTT
CASSSHAGMNTEAFF
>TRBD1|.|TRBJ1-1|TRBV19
TGTGCCAGCCAGGGGGCCACTGAAGCTTTCTTT
CASQGATEAFF
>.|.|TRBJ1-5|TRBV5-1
TGCGCCAGCAGCTTGGGATTTGCGGGGGCCCAGCATTTT
CASSLGFAGAQHF
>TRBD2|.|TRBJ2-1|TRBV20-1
TGCAGTGCTAGAGGGACTAGCGGTAACAATGAGCAGTTCTTC
CSARGTSGNNEQFF
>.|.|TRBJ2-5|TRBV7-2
TGTGCCAGCAGCTCAGGGGCTGGCAGGGAGGAGACCCAGTACTTC
CASSSGAGREETQYF
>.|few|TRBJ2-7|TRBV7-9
TGTGCCAGCAGCCCAGCCCCGGTAGGGCAGTACTTC
CASSPAPVGQYF
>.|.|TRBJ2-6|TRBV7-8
TGTGCCAGCCGATCCAAGGGCAGGGAAGGGGCTGGGGCCAACGTCCTGACTTTC
CASRSKGREGAGANVLTF
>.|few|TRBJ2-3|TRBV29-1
TGCAGCGTTGAAGATCTGGGTCCGGGAACGCAGTATTTT
CSVEDLGPGTQYF
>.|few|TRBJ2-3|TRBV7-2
TGTGCCAGCACCGAGGGGGCGGGGGGCACAGATACGCAGTATTTT
CASTEGAGGTDTQYF
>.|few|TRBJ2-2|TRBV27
TGTGCCAGCAGTTGGACACCTCGCACCGGGGAGCTGTTTTTT
CASSWTPRTGELFF
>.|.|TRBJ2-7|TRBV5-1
TGCGCCAGCAGTTACGATCCCTACGAGCAGTACTTC
CASSYDPYEQYF
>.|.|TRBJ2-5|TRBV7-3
TGTGCCAGCAGCTTACCCCGAGGAGAGCCCGAAGAGACCCAGTACTTC
CASSLPRGEPEETQYF
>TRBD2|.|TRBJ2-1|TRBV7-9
TGTGCCAGCAGCTTGCGGACTAGCGGGGACAATGAGCAGTTCTTC
CASSLRTSGDNEQFF
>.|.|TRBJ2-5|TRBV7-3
TGTGCCAGCAGCCCAAGGGAAGAGAGGACCCAGTACTTC
CASSPREERTQYF
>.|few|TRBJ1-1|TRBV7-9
TGTGCCAGCAGCCCCGGGGCAGGGCTGAACACTGAAGCTTTCTTT
CASSPGAGLNTEAFF
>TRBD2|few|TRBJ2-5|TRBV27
TGTGCCAGCAGTAGCACCGGACTAGCGGGAGGGTTCCAAGAGACCCAGTACTTC
CASSSTGLAGGFQETQYF
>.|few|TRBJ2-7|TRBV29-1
TGCAGCGTTGATCAGCGGGACAGGCCTTACTACGAGCAGTACTTC
CSVDQRDRPYYEQYF
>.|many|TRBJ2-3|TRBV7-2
TGTGCCAGCAGCTATCTCCCCGGGATCACAGATACGCAGTATTTT
CASSYLPGITDTQYF
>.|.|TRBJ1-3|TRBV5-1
TGCGCCAGCACAGAAACAGGGTATCTTAGCCCTGGAAACACCATATATTTT
CASTETGYLSPGNTIYF
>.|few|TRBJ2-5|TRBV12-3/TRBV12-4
TGTGCCAGCAGTGTGGACAGAAACCAAGAGACCCAGTACTTC
CASSVDRNQETQYF
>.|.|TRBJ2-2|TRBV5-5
TGTGCCAGCAGCTTGTGGCGACAGCACACCGGGGAGCTGTTTTTT
CASSLWRQHTGELFF
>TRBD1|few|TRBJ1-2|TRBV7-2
TGTGCCAGCAGCTTAGCCCCGGGACAGGGTATTCCGGGAAGCTATGGCTACACCTTC
CASSLAPGQGIPGSYGYTF
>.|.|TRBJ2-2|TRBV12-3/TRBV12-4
TGTGCCAGCACCCCGTCTAATCCCGGGGAGCTGTTTTTT
CASTPSNPGELFF
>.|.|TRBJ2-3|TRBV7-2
TGTGCCAGCAGCTTAGTCGGCAGGGTTGGAGATACGCAGTATTTT
CASSLVGRVGDTQYF
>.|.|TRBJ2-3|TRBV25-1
TGTGCCAGCAGTGAATCCGGGGTAGGCACAGATACGCAGTATTTT
CASSESGVGTDTQYF
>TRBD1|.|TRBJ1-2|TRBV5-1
TGCGCCAGCAGCCCCGGGACAGGGGATTCTGGCTACACCTTC
CASSPGTGDSGYTF
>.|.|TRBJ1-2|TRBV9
TGTGCCAGCAGCGGACTGGGACCGGGAGGTCATGGCTACACCTTC
CASSGLGPGGHGYTF
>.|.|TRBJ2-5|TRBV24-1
TGTGCCACCAGTGAGACAGTGAAAGAGACCCAGTACTTC
CATSETVKETQYF
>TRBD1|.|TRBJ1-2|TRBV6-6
TGTGCCAGCAGTTACCTGGACAGGGGCAAAAACTATGGCTACACCTTC
CASSYLDRGKNYGYTF
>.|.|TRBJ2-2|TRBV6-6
TGTGCCAGCAGTGTTAACCCGGGGGAGCTGTTTTTT
CASSVNPGELFF
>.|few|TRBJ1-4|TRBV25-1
TGTGCCAGCAGTGACTTTACCCACGAAAAACTGTTTTTT
CASSDFTHEKLFF
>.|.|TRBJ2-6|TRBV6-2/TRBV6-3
TGTGCCAGCAGTCCTCTAGGGGATTCCATCTCTGGGGCCAACGTCCTGACTTTC
CASSPLGDSISGANVLTF
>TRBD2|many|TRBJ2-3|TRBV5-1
TGCGCCAGCAGCTCGAGACTAGCGGGGGGCACAGATACGCAGTATTTT
CASSSRLAGGTDTQYF
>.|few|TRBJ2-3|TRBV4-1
TGCGCCAGCAGCCATAAGCCCGCTCAGGGGCTAAGGGACAGCACAGATACGCAGTATTTT
CASSHKPAQGLRDSTDTQYF
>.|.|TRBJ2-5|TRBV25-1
TGTGCCAGCAGTGAATCCCTCCCCGCGGTACATGGGGAGACCCAGTACTTC
CASSESLPAVHGETQYF
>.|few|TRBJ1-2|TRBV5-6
TGTGCCAGCAGCTTTTTGGGGCGGAACTATGGCTACACCTTC
CASSFLGRNYGYTF
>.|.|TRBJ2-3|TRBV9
TGTGCCAGCAGCGTAGAAGGGATGTCCGATACGCAGTATTTT
CASSVEGMSDTQYF
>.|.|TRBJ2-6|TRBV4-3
TGCGCCAGCAGCCAAGATCTTGGGGCCAACGTCCTGACTTTC
CASSQDLGANVLTF
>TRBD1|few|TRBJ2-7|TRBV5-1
TGCGCCAGCACCTTCGAGGCAGGGGGCACCGAGCAGTACTTC
CASTFEAGGTEQYF
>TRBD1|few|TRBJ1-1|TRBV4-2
TGTGCCAGCAGCCAAGAGGTCAGGGGGCACACTGAAGCTTTCTTT
CASSQEVRGHTEAFF
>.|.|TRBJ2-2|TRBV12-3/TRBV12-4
TGTGCCAGCAGTTTAGGCCACCTGAACACCGGGGAGCTGTTTTTT
CASSLGHLNTGELFF
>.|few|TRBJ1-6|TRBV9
TGTGCCAGCAGCGGAAAAACCCGGGACACGAATTCACCCCTCCACTTT
CASSGKTRDTNSPLHF
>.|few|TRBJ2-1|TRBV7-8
TGTGCCAGCAGCTTAGGGACGGGGCTGATCTACAATGAGCAGTTCTTC
CASSLGTGLIYNEQFF
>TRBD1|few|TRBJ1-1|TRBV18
TGTGCCAGCTCACAAGTACAGGGGGCCTTCGATGAAGCTTTCTTT
CASSQVQGAFDEAFF
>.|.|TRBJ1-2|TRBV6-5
TGTGCCAGCCGGGATCGGGGGAGATATGGCTACACCTTC
CASRDRGRYGYTF
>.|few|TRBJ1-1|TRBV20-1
TGCAGTGCCCTCGGACGCTTGTCTGAAGCTTTCTTT
CSALGRLSEAFF
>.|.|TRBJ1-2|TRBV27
TGTGCCAGCAGTTTACGACAGCTTAACTATGGCTACACCTTC
CASSLRQLNYGYTF
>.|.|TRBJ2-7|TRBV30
TGTGTGGCTGGAGGCTACGAGCAGTACTTC
CVAGGYEQYF
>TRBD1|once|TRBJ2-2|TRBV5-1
TGCGCCAGCAGCTTCGGACAGGGGGGCATCGGGGAGCTGTTTTTT
CASSFGQGGIGELFF
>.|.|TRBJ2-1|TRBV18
TGTGCCAGCTGGTACCCTCTGGGTTCGGCGGGTGAGCAGTTCTTC
CASWYPLGSAGEQFF
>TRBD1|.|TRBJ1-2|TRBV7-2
TGTGCCAGCAGCCCAAGGACAGGGATAAACTATGGCTACACCTTC
CASSPRTGINYGYTF